This T cell receptor beta chain was sequenced for a study of CD4 T cells in relation to SARS-CoV-2 and coronaviruses. As regards this clone: As yet, its antigen is unknown.

Germline values: CDR1 MNHEY, CDR2 SMNVEV (reference sequence). The CDR3 spans 18 residues. Losses at the gene ends were 5 bases for V and 5 bases for J; bases not matched to a gene: 13. Produced via immunoSEQ multiplex PCR; TCRdb's table is partial and in-frame only. The repertoire holds 30,000 to 40,000 clones, with 60% to 85% as singletons. The sequence came from an adult with COVID-19. Sequenced sample: memory CD4+ T cells from PBMCs, cultured in vitro. This rearrangement joins TRBV27 to TRBJ2-1; TRBD1 matches at 12 bases. CDR3 sequence (DNA): TGTGCCAGCAGTGACCGGGACAGGGGGCTGAAGCTCCACAATGAGCAGTTCTTC. Its translation is CASSDRDRGLKLHNEQFF.